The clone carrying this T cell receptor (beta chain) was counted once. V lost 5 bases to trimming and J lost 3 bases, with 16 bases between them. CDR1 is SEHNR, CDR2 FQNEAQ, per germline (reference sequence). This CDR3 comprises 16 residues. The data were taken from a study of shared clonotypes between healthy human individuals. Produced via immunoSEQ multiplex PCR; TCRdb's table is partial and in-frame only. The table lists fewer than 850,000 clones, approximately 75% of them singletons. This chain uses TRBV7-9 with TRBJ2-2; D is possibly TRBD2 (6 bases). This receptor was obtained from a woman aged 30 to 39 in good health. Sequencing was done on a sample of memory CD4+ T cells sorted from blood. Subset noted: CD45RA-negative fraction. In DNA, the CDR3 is TGTGCCAGCAGCCCCCCTCGCGGGGACGACACCGGGGAGCTGTTTTTT. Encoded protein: CASSPPRGDDTGELFF.